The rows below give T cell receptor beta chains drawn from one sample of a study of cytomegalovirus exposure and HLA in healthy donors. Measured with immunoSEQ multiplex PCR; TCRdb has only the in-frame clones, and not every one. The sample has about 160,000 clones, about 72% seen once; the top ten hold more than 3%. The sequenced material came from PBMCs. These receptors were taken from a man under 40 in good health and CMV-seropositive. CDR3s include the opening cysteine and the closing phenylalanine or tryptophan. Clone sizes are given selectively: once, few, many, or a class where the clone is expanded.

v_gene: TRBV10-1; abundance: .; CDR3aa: CASKGVYNQPQHF
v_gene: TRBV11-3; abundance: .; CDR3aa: CASSPPSTDTQYF
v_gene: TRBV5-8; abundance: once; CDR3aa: CATLPSWDRANEQYF
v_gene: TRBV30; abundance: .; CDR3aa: CAWSKGGSTDTQYF
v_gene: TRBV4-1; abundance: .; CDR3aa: CASSPRTPGYEQYF
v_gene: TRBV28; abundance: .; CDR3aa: CASTTPGQGWTGELFF
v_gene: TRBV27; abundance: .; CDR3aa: CASSLWDSPTDTQYF
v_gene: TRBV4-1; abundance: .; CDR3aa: CASSAVKGNTIYF
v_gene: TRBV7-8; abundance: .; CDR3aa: CASSSIAGKYNEQFF
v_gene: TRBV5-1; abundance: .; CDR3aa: CASSLGQVGDTQYF
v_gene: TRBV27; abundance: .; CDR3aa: CASSSDKSNQPQHF
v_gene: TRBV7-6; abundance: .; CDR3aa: CASSLESIGELFF
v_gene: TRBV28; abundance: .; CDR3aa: CASSWDRVEQYF
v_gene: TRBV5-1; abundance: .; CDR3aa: CASSLAIGGLGTGELFF
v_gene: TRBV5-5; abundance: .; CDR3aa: CASSWHRDIEPQHF
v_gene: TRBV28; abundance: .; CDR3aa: CASRLSGGTDTQYF
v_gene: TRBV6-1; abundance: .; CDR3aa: CASSEFAGGGSTRGEQYF
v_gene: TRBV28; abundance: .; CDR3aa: CASSNQGFRPQHF
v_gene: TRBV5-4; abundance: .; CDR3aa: CASSPDRTPGEQYF
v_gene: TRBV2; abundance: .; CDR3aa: CASGRRGGEQFF
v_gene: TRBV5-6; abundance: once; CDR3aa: CASSLYSNSPLHF
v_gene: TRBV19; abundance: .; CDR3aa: CASTGGLVTDTQYF
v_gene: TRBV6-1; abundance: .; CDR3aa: CASRVPSGGDTQYF
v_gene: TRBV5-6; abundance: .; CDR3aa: CASSFARDSPLHF
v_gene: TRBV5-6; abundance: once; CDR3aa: CASSSRLRGPTEAFF
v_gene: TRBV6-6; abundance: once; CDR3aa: CASSYEWYEQYF
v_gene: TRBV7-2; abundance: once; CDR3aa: CASSVRQSNYGYTF
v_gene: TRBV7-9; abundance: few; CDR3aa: CASTKTGLSHQPQHF
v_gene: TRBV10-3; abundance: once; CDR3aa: CAISELYNTRGNQPQHF
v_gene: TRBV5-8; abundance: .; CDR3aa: CASSLWTGQSYNSPLHF
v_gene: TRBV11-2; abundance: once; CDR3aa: CASSLFRLYSGNTIYF
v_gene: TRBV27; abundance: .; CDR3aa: CASSLEGARNEQFF
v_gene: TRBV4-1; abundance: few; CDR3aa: CASSHPPGRNRQDREQYF
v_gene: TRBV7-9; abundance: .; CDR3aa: CASSRRDLHTDTQYF
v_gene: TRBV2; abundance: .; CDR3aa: CASRISRGGTDTQYF
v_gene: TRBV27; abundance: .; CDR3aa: CASSLTSRDSPLHF
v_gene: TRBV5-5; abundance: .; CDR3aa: CASSLVAGEPYEQYF
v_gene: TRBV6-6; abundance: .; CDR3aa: CASTRGARGNQPQHF
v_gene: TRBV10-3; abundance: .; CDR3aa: CAIVQALNTEAFF
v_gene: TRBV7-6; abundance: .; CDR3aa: CASSPRGVGDTQYF
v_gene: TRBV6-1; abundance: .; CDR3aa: CASHQAYSNQPQHF
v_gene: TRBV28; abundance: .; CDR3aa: CASSSGQSNEKLFF
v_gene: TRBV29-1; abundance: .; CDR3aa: CSAYEASGGARAGELFF
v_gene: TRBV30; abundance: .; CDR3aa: CAWIPRDRATEQFF
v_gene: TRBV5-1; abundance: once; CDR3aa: CASSWTSGVEEQYF
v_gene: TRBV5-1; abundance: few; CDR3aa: CASSLDRANTEAFF
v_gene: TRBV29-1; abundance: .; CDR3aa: CSVELRGSNTGELFF
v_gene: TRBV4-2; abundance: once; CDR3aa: CASSQEASGGSYEQYF
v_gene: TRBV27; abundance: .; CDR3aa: CASSAGQGHNSPLHF
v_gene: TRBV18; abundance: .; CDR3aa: CASSPSVNTEAFF
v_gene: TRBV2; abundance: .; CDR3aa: CASSESFWDRGGSEQYF
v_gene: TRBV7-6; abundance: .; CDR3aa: CASSFGQVNQPQHF